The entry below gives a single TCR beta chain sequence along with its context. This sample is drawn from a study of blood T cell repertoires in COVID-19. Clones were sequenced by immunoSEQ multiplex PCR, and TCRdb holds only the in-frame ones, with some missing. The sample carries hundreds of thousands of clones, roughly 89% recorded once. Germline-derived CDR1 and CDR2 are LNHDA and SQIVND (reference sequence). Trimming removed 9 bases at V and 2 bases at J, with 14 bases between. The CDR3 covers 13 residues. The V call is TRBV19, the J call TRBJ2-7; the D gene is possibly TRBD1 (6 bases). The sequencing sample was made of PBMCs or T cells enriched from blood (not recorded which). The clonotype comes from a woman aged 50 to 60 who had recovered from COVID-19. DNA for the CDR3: TGTGCCAGCCCCGACAGGAGAACCTACGAGCAGTACTTC. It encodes CASPDRRTYEQYF.